The 23 T cell receptor beta chains below all came from one sample that was sequenced in a study of T-cell reconstitution after alpha-beta-depleted transplantation in children. A library of TCRbeta sequences, prepared with unique molecular identifiers, was generated. TCRdb redid the calling of the PCR reads with MiXCR, one entry per CDR3 protein. The sample lists around 800,000 distinct CDR3 sequences; roughly 15% were seen once. Source: PBMCs, mostly from graft donor cells, taken 360 days after TCRalphabeta/CD19-depleted stem cell transplant. These receptors were collected from a male patient younger than 18 who had a stem cell transplant for acute lymphoblastic leukemia, so the T cells may come from the graft donor.

The V gene is TRBV19, the J gene TRBJ2-1; no definite D call. V was pared by 2 bases and J by 6 bases, with 8 bases between. The CDR3 runs to 13 residues. CDR1 and CDR2 (germline): LNHDA, SQIVND (reference sequence). The chain's CDR3 is CASSIWETNEQFF. As DNA, the CDR3 is TGTGCCAGTAGTATATGGGAAACCAATGAGCAGTTCTTC.

This clonotype came up a few times. The gene calls are TRBV12-3 or TRBV12-4 and TRBJ2-6; no reliable D call. The CDR3 is made up of 14 amino acids. The V gene lost 8 bases and the J gene lost 2 bases, with 10 bases spanning the gap. The CDR3 nucleotides read TGTGCCAGCGGCTGGGGAACTGGGGCCAACGTCCTGACTTTC. Translation gives CASGWGTGANVLTF.

This clonotype was recorded many times. The V call is TRBV12-3 or TRBV12-4, the J call TRBJ2-7; D assignment may be TRBD1 or TRBD2 (5 bases each). Trimming pared 5 bases from V and 3 bases from J, leaving 14 bases between. The CDR3 runs to 14 residues. The CDR3 region is CASSDRDRYYEQYF. CDR3 in DNA: TGTGCCAGCAGTGACCGGGACCGTTACTACGAGCAGTACTTC.

This clonotype was counted a few times. The chain combines TRBV20-1 with TRBJ2-2, with D possibly TRBD1 on 5 matching bases. The germline V gene encodes CDR1 DFQATT and CDR2 SNEGSKA (reference sequence). Trimming stripped 5 bases from V and 4 bases from J, with 14 bases between. This CDR3 comprises 14 residues. The CDR3 sequence is CSAPPAGFTGELFF. The CDR3 DNA follows: TGCAGTGCTCCCCCCGCAGGGTTCACCGGGGAGCTGTTTTTT.

This clonotype was counted only a few times. J is TRBJ2-5 and V is TRBV6-2 or TRBV6-3, with D unresolved. From germline, CDR1 is MNHEY and CDR2 SVGEGT. CDR3 size: 11 residues. The V end lost 0 bases, the J end lost 7 bases, and 3 bases lay between the germline ends. DNA of the CDR3: TGTGCCAGCAGTTACTCTAGGACCCAGTACTTC. This sequence encodes CASSYSRTQYF.

The chain joins TRBV20-1 to TRBJ2-1; 9 nucleotides line up with TRBD2. J was trimmed by 12 bases and V by 6 bases; bases with no gene match: 12. Germline assignment: CDR1 DFQATT and CDR2 SNEGSKA (reference sequence). The CDR3 consists of 13 residues. The CDR3 nucleotides read TGCAGTGCCGGAAAGGGGACTAGCAGATCGCAGTTCTTC. It codes for CSAGKGTSRSQFF.

The chain combines TRBV15 with TRBJ2-1, with D tentatively TRBD2 (6 bases). The germline gives CDR1 LNHNV, CDR2 YYDKDF (reference sequence). The CDR3 extends over 16 amino acids. Trimming left V 0 bases short and J 6 bases short, with 15 bases between. CDR3: CATSRDPWGESNEQFF. The CDR3 DNA is TGTGCCACCAGCAGAGATCCTTGGGGGGAGTCCAATGAGCAGTTCTTC.

This clonotype was seen only a few times. The chain links TRBV5-1 to TRBJ1-1; D is perhaps TRBD1 (5 bases). CDR3 length: 12 amino acids. Per the germline V gene, CDR1 is SGHRS and CDR2 is YFSETQ. Trimming took 6 bases from V and 1 from J, leaving 7 bases between them. The CDR3 nucleotides read TGCGCCAGCACCGACAGGAACACTGAAGCTTTCTTT. Translating gives CASTDRNTEAFF.

CDR3 in amino acids: CACFTGNTGELFF. Written as DNA, the CDR3 is TGCGCCTGCTTTACAGGGAACACCGGGGAGCTGTTTTTT. The chain combines TRBV5-1 with TRBJ2-2, with a possible D match to TRBD1 (5 bases). The V gene lost 10 bases and the J gene lost 1 base, with 11 bases spanning the gap. Germline values: CDR1 SGHRS, CDR2 YFSETQ. This CDR3 has 13 residues.

The J gene is TRBJ2-7, the V gene TRBV3-1; D unclear. The V end lost 1 base, the J end lost 0 bases, and 7 bases lay between the germline ends. This CDR3 comprises 14 residues. Per germline, CDR1 LGHDT and CDR2 YNNKEL (reference sequence). In DNA form, the CDR3 reads TGTGCCAGCAGCCAAGGACTGGACTCCTACGAGCAGTACTTC. Amino acids: CASSQGLDSYEQYF.

This chain uses TRBV5-5 with TRBJ2-7, with 8 bases lining up with TRBD2. CDR1 and CDR2 from the germline V gene are SGHKS and YYEKEE (reference sequence). The V and J ends lost 3 bases and 5 bases, in that order; junction bases with no gene match: 10. CDR3 length: 15 residues. The CDR3 DNA follows: TGTGCCAGCAGCTATTATCCGGGACTAGGCCACGAGCAGTACTTC. It translates to CASSYYPGLGHEQYF.

This clonotype was counted between two and nine times. V usage is TRBV25-1 and J usage is TRBJ2-1, with D possibly being TRBD2 (5 bases). Germline V lookup: CDR1 MGHDK, CDR2 SYGVNS. Trimming stripped 1 base from V and 1 base from J, with 8 bases between. The CDR3 is made up of 15 amino acids. CDR3 DNA: TGTGCCAGCAGTGAATTTCTAGCATCCTACAATGAGCAGTTCTTC. It codes for CASSEFLASYNEQFF.

There are a few counts of this clonotype. CDR3 sequence reads: CASSPQGGMEQPQHF. The CDR3, as DNA: TGTGCCAGCTCACCTCAAGGGGGCATGGAACAGCCCCAGCATTTT. The chain combines TRBV18 with TRBJ1-5, with TRBD1 matching 7 bases. Per the germline V gene, CDR1 is KGHSH and CDR2 is LQKENI. The CDR3 runs 15 residues. With 3 bases clipped from V and 7 bases from J, the junction kept 9 bases outside the gene matches.

This clonotype was seen a handful of times. The gene calls are TRBV29-1 and TRBJ1-1; maybe TRBD1 (5 bases). Germline lookup yields CDR1 SQVTM and CDR2 ANQGSEA. The CDR3 sequence is 14 residues long. V was clipped by 4 bases and J by 0 bases, with 12 bases between them. CDR3 sequence: CSVGHLGVNTEAFF. The CDR3 region has the DNA TGCAGCGTTGGCCACCTGGGGGTGAACACTGAAGCTTTCTTT.

This chain connects TRBV7-8 to TRBJ2-2, with 7 bases aligning to TRBD2. J gave up 1 base and V 2 bases, and 7 bases lay outside the gene matches. Germline CDR1 SGHVS, CDR2 FQNEAQ. The CDR3 sequence is 17 residues long. In nucleotides, the CDR3 is TGTGCCAGCAGCTTACGCTCGGGCGGGGGGAACACCGGGGAGCTGTTTTTT. This encodes CASSLRSGGGNTGELFF.

This clonotype was detected ten times or more. The V call is TRBV5-1, the J call TRBJ2-3; D perhaps matches TRBD2 (5 bases). This CDR3 comprises 14 residues. V lost 7 bases and J 8 bases, leaving 20 bases between the germline ends. CDR1 is SGHRS, CDR2 YFSETQ, per germline. Here the CDR3 reads CASDLGGAMGTQYF. For the CDR3, the DNA is TGCGCCAGCGACCTCGGAGGCGCCATGGGTACGCAGTATTTT.

This clonotype was found a few times. The chain uses TRBV2 and TRBJ2-7, with 9 nucleotides matching TRBD2. Germline assignment: CDR1 SNHLY and CDR2 FYNNEI. This CDR3 comprises 16 residues. V shed 8 bases, J shed 4 bases, and the junction held 15 bases outside the gene matches. This CDR3 reads CASSPIAGVALYEQYF. The CDR3 DNA follows: TGTGCCAGCTCTCCGATAGCGGGAGTTGCATTGTACGAGCAGTACTTC. Based on the CDR3 plus reference TRBV2 and TRBJ2-7, the full variable domain is EPEVTQTPSHQVTQMGQEVILRCVPISNHLYFYWYRQILGQKVEFLVSFYNNEISEKSEIFDDQFSVERPDGSNFTLKIRSTKLEDSAMYFCASSPIAGVALYEQYFGPGTRLTVT.

The chain joins TRBV27 to TRBJ2-2, with 8 bases matching TRBD1. V lost 5 bases to trimming and J lost 3 bases; unmatched junction nucleotides: 8. The CDR3 runs 16 residues. In germline, CDR1 is MNHEY, CDR2 SMNVEV (reference sequence). The CDR3 coding sequence is TGTGCCAGCAGTACACGTCAGGGGGCCTACACCGGGGAGCTGTTTTTT. Its protein product is CASSTRQGAYTGELFF.

This clonotype was counted only a few times. This chain joins TRBV11-2 and TRBJ1-1; D might be TRBD1 (6 bases). In germline, CDR1 is SGHAT, CDR2 FQNNGV. The CDR3 length is 21 residues. V was clipped by 3 bases and J by 3 bases, with 32 bases between them. The CDR3 DNA sequence: TGTGCCAGCAGCTTTGATCTCTATACAGGGCGCGGTTATGGATTAGACACTGAAGCTTTCTTT. This sequence encodes CASSFDLYTGRGYGLDTEAFF.

CDR3 in DNA: TGTGCCAGCAGCTTACAGGGTATCTATGGCTACACCTTC. Protein: CASSLQGIYGYTF. This sequence joins TRBV6-2 or TRBV6-3 and TRBJ1-2; D might be TRBD1 (6 bases). V was shortened by 6 bases and J by 4 bases, with 12 bases between the two germline ends. The CDR3 is 13 residues long. Germline CDR1 is MNHEY and CDR2 is SVGEGT.

This clonotype has a handful of counts. The V and J genes are TRBV7-7 and TRBJ2-5; D is perhaps TRBD1 (5 bases). The CDR3 is 15 residues long. Trimming cost V 5 bases and J 1 base, with 14 bases left between them. From germline, CDR1 is SSHAT and CDR2 FNYEAQ (reference sequence). The CDR3 coding sequence is TGTGCCAGCAGCAAACAACAGGACGTCCAAGAGACCCAGTACTTC. Protein: CASSKQQDVQETQYF.

CDR3 region: CASSFTGEGYEQYF. In DNA form, the CDR3 reads TGTGCCAGCAGCTTCACGGGAGAGGGCTACGAGCAGTACTTC. The chain is built from TRBV27 and TRBJ2-7, with D possibly TRBD2 on 6 matching bases. V was cut by 6 bases and J by 3 bases, with 15 bases left in between. CDR3 length: 14 residues. Germline assignment: CDR1 MNHEY and CDR2 SMNVEV (reference sequence).

The V gene is TRBV29-1, the J gene TRBJ2-5; D is ambiguous. There are 14 residues in the CDR3. The germline V gene encodes CDR1 SQVTM and CDR2 ANQGSEA. Between the trimmed V and J ends, which lost 0 bases and 0 bases, there was a span of 8 bases. The CDR3 here is CSVEETWDQETQYF. CDR3 DNA sequence: TGCAGCGTTGAAGAGACTTGGGACCAAGAGACCCAGTACTTC.